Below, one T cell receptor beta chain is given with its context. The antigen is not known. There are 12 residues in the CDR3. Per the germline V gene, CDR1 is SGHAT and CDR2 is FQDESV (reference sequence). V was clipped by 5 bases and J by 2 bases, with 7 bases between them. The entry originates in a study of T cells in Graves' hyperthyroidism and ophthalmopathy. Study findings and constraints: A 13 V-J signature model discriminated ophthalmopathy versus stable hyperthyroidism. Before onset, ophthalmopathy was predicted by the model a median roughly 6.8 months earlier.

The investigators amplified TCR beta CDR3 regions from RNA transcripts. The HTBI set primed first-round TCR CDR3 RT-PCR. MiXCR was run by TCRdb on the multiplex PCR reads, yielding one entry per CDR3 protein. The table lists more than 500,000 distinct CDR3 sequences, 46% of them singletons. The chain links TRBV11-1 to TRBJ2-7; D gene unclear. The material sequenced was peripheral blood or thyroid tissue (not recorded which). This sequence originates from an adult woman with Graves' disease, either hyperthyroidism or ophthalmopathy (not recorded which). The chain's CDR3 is CASSRVAYEQYF. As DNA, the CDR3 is TGTGCCAGCAGCCGAGTGGCCTACGAGCAGTACTTC.